This TCR beta chain was identified during a study of blood T cell repertoires in COVID-19. Sequencing used immunoSEQ multiplex PCR; TCRdb keeps in-frame clones, though not all of them. The repertoire holds about 470,000 clones, about nine tenths seen once, with 0.7% in the top ten. V lost 8 bases and J lost 2; bases outside the gene matches: 8. The germline V gene has CDR1 MNHEY and CDR2 SVGAGI. The CDR3 consists of 14 residues. This sequence originates from a woman in her late teens or twenties who had recovered from COVID-19. The V gene is TRBV6-5, the J gene TRBJ1-1, with 7 bases aligning to TRBD1. Sequencing input: PBMCs or T cells enriched from blood (not recorded which). CDR3 nucleotides: TGTGCCAGCCCTCCGGGACAGTACAACACTGAAGCTTTCTTT. It encodes CASPPGQYNTEAFF.